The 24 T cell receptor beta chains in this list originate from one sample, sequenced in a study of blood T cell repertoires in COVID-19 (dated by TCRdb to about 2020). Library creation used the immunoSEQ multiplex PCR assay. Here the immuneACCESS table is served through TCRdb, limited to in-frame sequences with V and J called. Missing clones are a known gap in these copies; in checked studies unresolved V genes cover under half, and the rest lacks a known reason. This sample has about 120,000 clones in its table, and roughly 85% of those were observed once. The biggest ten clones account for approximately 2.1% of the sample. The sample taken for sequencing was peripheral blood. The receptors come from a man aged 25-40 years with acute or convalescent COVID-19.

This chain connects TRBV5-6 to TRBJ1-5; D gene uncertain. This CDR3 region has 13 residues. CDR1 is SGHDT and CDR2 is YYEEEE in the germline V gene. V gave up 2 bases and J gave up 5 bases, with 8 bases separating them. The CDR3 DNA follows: TGTGCCAGCAGCTTTCGTCGGGATCAGCCCCAGCATTTT. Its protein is CASSFRRDQPQHF.

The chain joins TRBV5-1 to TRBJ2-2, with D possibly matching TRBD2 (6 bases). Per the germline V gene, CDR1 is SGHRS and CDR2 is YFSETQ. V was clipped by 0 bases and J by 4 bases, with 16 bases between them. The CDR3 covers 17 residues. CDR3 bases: TGCGCCAGCAGCTTGGCCGCGAGCGGGTCAACCACCGGGGAGCTGTTTTTT. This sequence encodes CASSLAASGSTTGELFF.

Written as DNA, the CDR3 is TGTGCCAGCAGTTCGCAACGGGGGGGACTCCTCCAACAGGATACGCAGTATTTT. Its translation: CASSSQRGGLLQQDTQYF. V usage is TRBV27 and J usage is TRBJ2-3, with 8 positions matching TRBD2. CDR1 and CDR2 from the germline V gene are MNHEY and SMNVEV (reference sequence). This CDR3 is 18 amino acids long. V trimming: 4 bases; J trimming: 6 bases; junction bases outside the gene matches: 18.

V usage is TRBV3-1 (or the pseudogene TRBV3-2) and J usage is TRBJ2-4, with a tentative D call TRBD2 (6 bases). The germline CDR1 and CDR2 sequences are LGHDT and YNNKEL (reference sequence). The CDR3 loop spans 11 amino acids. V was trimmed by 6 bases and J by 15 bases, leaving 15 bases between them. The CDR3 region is CASSQWDFTYF. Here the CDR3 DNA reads TGTGCCAGCAGTCAATGGGACTTCACGTACTTC.

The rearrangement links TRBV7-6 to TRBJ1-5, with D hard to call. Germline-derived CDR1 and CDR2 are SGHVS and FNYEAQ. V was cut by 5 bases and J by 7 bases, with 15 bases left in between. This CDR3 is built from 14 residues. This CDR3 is CASSLGGGSQPQHF. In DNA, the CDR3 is TGTGCCAGCAGCCTAGGTGGAGGGTCCCAGCCCCAGCATTTT.

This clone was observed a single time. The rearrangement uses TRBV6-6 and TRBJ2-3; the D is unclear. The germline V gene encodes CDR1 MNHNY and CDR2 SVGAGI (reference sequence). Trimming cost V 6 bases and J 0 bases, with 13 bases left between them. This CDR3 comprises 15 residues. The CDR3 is CASRPPGYSTDTQYF. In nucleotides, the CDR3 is TGTGCCAGCAGACCACCAGGCTATAGCACAGATACGCAGTATTTT.

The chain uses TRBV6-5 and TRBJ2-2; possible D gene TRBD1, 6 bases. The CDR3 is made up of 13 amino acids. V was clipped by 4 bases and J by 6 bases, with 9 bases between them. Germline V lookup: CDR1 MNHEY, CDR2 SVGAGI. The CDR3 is CASSFQGSGELFF. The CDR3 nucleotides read TGTGCCAGCAGTTTTCAGGGGTCCGGGGAGCTGTTTTTT.

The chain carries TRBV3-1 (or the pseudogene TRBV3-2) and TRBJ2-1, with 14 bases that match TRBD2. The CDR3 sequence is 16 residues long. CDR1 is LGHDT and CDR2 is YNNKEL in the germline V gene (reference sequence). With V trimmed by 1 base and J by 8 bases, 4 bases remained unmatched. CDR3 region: CASSQGLAGGVYEQFF. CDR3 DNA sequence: TGTGCCAGCAGCCAAGGACTAGCGGGAGGGGTATATGAGCAGTTCTTC.

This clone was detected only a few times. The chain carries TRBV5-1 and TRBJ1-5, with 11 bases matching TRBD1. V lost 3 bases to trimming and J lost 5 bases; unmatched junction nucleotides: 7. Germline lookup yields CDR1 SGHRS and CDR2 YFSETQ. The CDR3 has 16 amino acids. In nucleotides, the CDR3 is TGCGCCAGCAGCTGGGGGGACAGGGGGTCTGATCAGCCCCAGCATTTT. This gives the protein CASSWGDRGSDQPQHF.

This CDR3 is CASSEIADTDTQYF. CDR3 sequence (DNA): TGTGCCAGCAGCGAAATAGCGGACACAGATACGCAGTATTTT. This rearrangement joins TRBV7-9 to TRBJ2-3; possible D gene TRBD2, 6 bases. V dropped 5 bases and J dropped 2 bases, with 11 bases sitting between them. Germline-derived CDR1 and CDR2 are SEHNR and FQNEAQ (reference sequence). CDR3 length: 14 residues.

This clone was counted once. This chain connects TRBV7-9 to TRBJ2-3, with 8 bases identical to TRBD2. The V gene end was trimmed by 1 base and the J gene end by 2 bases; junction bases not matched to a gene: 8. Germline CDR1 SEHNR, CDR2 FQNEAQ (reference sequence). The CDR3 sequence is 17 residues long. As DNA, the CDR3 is TGTGCCAGCAGCTTAGGTGGACTAGCAGGCACCACAGATACGCAGTATTTT. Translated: CASSLGGLAGTTDTQYF.

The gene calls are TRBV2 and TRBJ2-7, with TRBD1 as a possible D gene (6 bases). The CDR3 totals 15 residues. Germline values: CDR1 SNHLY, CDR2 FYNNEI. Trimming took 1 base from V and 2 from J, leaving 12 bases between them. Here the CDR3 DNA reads TGTGCCAGCAGTGAAGATTCGGCAGGGGCCTACGAGCAGTACGTC. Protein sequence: CASSEDSAGAYEQYV.

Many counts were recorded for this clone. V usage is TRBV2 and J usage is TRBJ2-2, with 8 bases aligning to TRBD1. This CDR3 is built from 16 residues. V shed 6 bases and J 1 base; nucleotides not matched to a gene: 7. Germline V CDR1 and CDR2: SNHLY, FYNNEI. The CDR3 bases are TGTGCCAGCAGCCTACAGGGGGTGAAGAACACCGGGGAGCTGTTTTTT. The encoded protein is CASSLQGVKNTGELFF. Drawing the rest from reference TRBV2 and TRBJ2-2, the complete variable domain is EPEVTQTPSHQVTQMGQEVILRCVPISNHLYFYWYRQILGQKVEFLVSFYNNEISEKSEIFDDQFSVERPDGSNFTLKIRSTKLEDSAMYFCASSLQGVKNTGELFFGEGSRLTVL.

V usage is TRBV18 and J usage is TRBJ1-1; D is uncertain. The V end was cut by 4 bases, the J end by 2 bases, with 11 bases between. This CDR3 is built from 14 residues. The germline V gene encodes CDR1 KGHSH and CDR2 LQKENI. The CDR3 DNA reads TGTGCCAGCTCACGCAACTCCTTCAACACTGAAGCTTTCTTT. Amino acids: CASSRNSFNTEAFF.

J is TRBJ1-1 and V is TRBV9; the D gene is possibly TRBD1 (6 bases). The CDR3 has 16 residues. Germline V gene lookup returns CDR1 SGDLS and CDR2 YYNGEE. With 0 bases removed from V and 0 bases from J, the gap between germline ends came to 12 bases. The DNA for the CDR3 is TGTGCCAGCAGCGTAGGGCAGGGGCGGATGAACACTGAAGCTTTCTTT. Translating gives CASSVGQGRMNTEAFF.

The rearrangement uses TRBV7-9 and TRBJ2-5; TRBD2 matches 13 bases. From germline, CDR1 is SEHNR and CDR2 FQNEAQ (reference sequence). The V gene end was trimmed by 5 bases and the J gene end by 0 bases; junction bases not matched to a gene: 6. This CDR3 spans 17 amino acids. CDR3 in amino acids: CASSALTSGGDQETQYF. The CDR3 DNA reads TGTGCCAGCAGCGCACTTACTAGCGGGGGGGACCAAGAGACCCAGTACTTC.

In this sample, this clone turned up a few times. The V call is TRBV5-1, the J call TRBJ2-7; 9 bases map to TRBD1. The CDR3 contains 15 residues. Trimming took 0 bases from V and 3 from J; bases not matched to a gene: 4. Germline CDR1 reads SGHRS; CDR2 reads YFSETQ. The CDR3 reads CASSLGRTGVYEQYF. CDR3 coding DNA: TGCGCCAGCAGCTTGGGAAGGACAGGGGTCTACGAGCAGTACTTC.

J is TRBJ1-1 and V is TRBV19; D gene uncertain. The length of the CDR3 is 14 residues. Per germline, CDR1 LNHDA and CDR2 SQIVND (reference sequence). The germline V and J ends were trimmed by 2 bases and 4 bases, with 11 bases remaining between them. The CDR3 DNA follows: TGTGCCAGTAGTATACTAAGGGAGGGCACTGAAGCTTTCTTT. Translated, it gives CASSILREGTEAFF.

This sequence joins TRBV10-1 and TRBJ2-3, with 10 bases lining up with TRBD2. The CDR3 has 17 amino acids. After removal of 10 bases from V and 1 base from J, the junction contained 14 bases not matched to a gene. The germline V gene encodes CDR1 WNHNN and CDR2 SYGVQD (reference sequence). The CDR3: CATPKRLAGVRTDTQYF. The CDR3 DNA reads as TGCGCCACTCCTAAGCGGCTAGCGGGAGTCCGCACAGATACGCAGTATTTT.

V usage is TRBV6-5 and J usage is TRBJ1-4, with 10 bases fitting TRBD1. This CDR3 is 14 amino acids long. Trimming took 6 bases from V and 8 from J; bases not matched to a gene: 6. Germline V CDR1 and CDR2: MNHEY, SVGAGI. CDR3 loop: CASRSGQGYEKLFF. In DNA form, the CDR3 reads TGTGCCAGCAGATCGGGACAGGGGTACGAAAAACTGTTTTTT.

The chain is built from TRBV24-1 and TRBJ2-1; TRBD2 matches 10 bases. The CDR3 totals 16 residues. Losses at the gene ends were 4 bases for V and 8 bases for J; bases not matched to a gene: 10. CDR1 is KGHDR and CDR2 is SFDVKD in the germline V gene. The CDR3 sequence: CATSDSFSGGFYEQFF. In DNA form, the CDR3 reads TGTGCCACCAGTGACTCGTTTAGCGGGGGGTTCTATGAGCAGTTCTTC.

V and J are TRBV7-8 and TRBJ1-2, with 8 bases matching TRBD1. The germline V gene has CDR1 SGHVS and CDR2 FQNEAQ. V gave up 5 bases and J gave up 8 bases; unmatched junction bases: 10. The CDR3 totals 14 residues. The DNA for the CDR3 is TGTGCCAGCAGCCCGTCCGGACAGGGAGGAGGCTACACCTTC. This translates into CASSPSGQGGGYTF.

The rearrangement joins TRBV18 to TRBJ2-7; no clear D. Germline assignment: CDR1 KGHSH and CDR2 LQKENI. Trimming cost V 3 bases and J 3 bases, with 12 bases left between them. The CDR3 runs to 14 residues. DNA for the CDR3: TGTGCCAGCTCACCCCCCTTAGATCTCTACGAGCAGTACTTC. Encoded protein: CASSPPLDLYEQYF.

The CDR3 here is CASKPPGVHGYTF. The CDR3 DNA reads as TGTGCCAGCAAACCGCCGGGGGTCCATGGCTACACCTTC. The genes are TRBV6-5 and TRBJ1-2, with D maybe TRBD1 (5 bases). The CDR3 is made up of 13 amino acids. Germline V gene lookup returns CDR1 MNHEY and CDR2 SVGAGI. Trimming pared 7 bases from V and 6 bases from J, leaving 15 bases between.